These 29 T cell receptor beta chains came from one sample sequenced in a study of T-cell reconstitution after alpha-beta-depleted transplantation in children. Library preparation (for TCRbeta) was performed with unique molecular identifiers. TCRdb recomputed calls from the PCR reads with MiXCR, one row per CDR3 protein. Among 210,000 or so distinct CDR3 sequences, about a tenth were seen once, and the ten largest hold around 6.2%. Sample: PBMCs from the stem cell graft donor, taken from the stem cell graft. These receptors were obtained from a human donor who donated a stem cell graft to a child with acute lymphoblastic leukemia.

There are a few counts of this clonotype. This rearrangement joins TRBV12-3 or TRBV12-4 to TRBJ1-2; TRBD1 matches 8 bases. The J segment lost 1 base and the V segment lost 5 bases, leaving 12 bases of the junction unmatched. The CDR3 spans 17 residues. The CDR3 DNA follows: TGTGCCAGCAGTGGTGGGGGGGACAGGCCTAATAACTATGGCTACACCTTC. Residues: CASSGGGDRPNNYGYTF.

This chain connects TRBV7-8 to TRBJ1-1, with D uncertain. The CDR3 contains 14 residues. V was trimmed by 5 bases and J by 0 bases, leaving 10 bases between them. CDR1 and CDR2 from the germline V gene are SGHVS and FQNEAQ. CDR3 coding DNA: TGTGCCAGCAGCCTAACAACCATGAACACTGAAGCTTTCTTT. This codes for CASSLTTMNTEAFF.

This clonotype showed up many times. This chain connects TRBV7-9 to TRBJ2-1; perhaps TRBD2 as D (6 bases). The CDR3 loop spans 13 amino acids. Trimming left V 7 bases short and J 3 bases short, with 10 bases between. Germline V gene data show CDR1 as SEHNR and CDR2 as FQNEAQ (reference sequence). The CDR3 DNA reads as TGTGCCAGCACCAATAGCGGCTACAATGAGCAGTTCTTC. It yields the protein CASTNSGYNEQFF.

This clonotype was detected a few times. This rearrangement joins TRBV30 to TRBJ1-3, with 8 bases that match TRBD1. The CDR3 loop spans 15 amino acids. Trimming took 5 bases from V and 1 from J; bases not matched to a gene: 7. The V gene's germline CDR1 is GTSNPN and CDR2 SVGIG (reference sequence). CDR3 sequence reads: CAWDRGLASGNTIYF. CDR3 DNA: TGTGCCTGGGACAGGGGATTGGCTTCTGGAAACACCATATATTTT.

This chain uses TRBV12-3 or TRBV12-4 with TRBJ2-1; D is undetermined. CDR3 length equals 16 residues. V was cut by 4 bases and J by 5 bases, with 18 bases left in between. The CDR3 loop reads CASSSLNPDGDNEQFF. The CDR3 coding sequence is TGTGCCAGCAGTTCCCTTAATCCCGACGGAGACAATGAGCAGTTCTTC.

This clonotype was seen a handful of times. V usage is TRBV4-3 and J usage is TRBJ2-3; the D call may be TRBD1 or TRBD2 (7 bases each). The CDR3 length is 16 residues. Trimming took off 4 bases at V and 1 base at J, with 15 bases between the two ends. Germline V gives CDR1 LGHNA, CDR2 YSLEER. The CDR3 nucleotides read TGCGCCAGCAGCCTCCAGCAGGGGGGGGGCACAGATACGCAGTATTTT. It translates to CASSLQQGGGTDTQYF.

This chain connects TRBV24-1 to TRBJ2-2; D is tentatively TRBD1 or TRBD2 (7 bases each). Germline values: CDR1 KGHDR, CDR2 SFDVKD. Trimming took off 4 bases at V and 0 bases at J, with 11 bases between the two ends. The CDR3 is 16 amino acids. CDR3 DNA sequence: TGTGCCACCAGTGAAGCGGGACAGCCGAACACCGGGGAGCTGTTTTTT. It translates to CATSEAGQPNTGELFF.

This clonotype occurred many times. This chain links TRBV5-1 with TRBJ2-4, with D hard to call. This CDR3 spans 13 amino acids. The germline CDR1 and CDR2 sequences are SGHRS and YFSETQ. With 3 bases removed from V and 4 bases from J, the gap between germline ends came to 8 bases. CDR3 in amino acids: CASSSDHKNIQYF. CDR3 nucleotide sequence: TGCGCCAGCAGCTCAGACCATAAAAACATTCAGTACTTC. The entire variable domain, with the rest obtained from reference TRBV5-1 and TRBJ2-4, is as follows: KAGVTQTPRYLIKTRGQQVTLSCSPISGHRSVSWYQQTPGQGLQFLFEYFSETQRNKGNFPGRFSGRQFSNSRSEMNVSTLELGDSALYLCASSSDHKNIQYFGAGTRLSVL.

This clonotype showed up many times. V usage is TRBV5-1 and J usage is TRBJ2-1; 9 bases match TRBD1. Per germline, CDR1 SGHRS and CDR2 YFSETQ. The CDR3 length is 15 residues. V shed 0 bases, J shed 6 bases, and the junction held 4 bases outside the gene matches. CDR3 nucleotides: TGCGCCAGCAGCTTGGGGGACAGGGCTAGCAATGAGCAGTTCTTC. It is translated as CASSLGDRASNEQFF.

The chain links TRBV5-1 to TRBJ2-5; D might be TRBD2 (5 bases). The CDR3 length is 15 residues. CDR1 is SGHRS, CDR2 YFSETQ, per germline. Trimming removed 1 base from V and 1 base from J, with 11 bases in between. This chain's CDR3 is CASSLTSSFQETQYF. CDR3 in DNA: TGCGCCAGCAGCTTGACTAGTTCCTTCCAAGAGACCCAGTACTTC.

This clonotype was observed at least ten times. The chain joins TRBV7-6 to TRBJ2-7, with 8 positions matching TRBD1. The CDR3 totals 14 residues. CDR1 and CDR2 from the germline V gene are SGHVS and FNYEAQ. J lost 3 bases, V lost 5 bases, and 6 bases had no gene match. The CDR3 loop reads CASSRTGSVYEQYF. DNA for the CDR3: TGTGCCAGCAGCCGGACAGGGTCGGTCTACGAGCAGTACTTC.

This clonotype was seen repeatedly, ten times or more. The V and J genes are TRBV11-2 and TRBJ1-2; TRBD1 might be the D (6 bases). The V gene's germline CDR1 is SGHAT and CDR2 FQNNGV. CDR3 length equals 15 residues. Trimming removed 4 bases at V and 3 bases at J, with 15 bases between. This CDR3 is CASSYGAGADYGYTF. The CDR3 DNA reads TGTGCCAGCAGCTACGGGGCGGGGGCAGACTATGGCTACACCTTC. The full variable domain, completed using reference TRBV11-2 and TRBJ1-2, is EAGVAQSPRYKIIEKRQSVAFWCNPISGHATLYWYQQILGQGPKLLIQFQNNGVVDDSQLPKDRFSAERLKGVDSTLKIQPAKLEDSAVYLCASSYGAGADYGYTFGSGTRLTVV.

This clonotype was observed a few times. CDR3 loop: CASSFLSGSRPGHTIYF. The CDR3 DNA follows: TGTGCCAGCAGTTTTCTATCGGGTAGTCGCCCCGGCCACACCATATATTTT. This chain connects TRBV12-3 or TRBV12-4 to TRBJ1-3, with D hard to call. This CDR3 comprises 17 residues. Trimming removed 3 bases at V and 8 bases at J, with 23 bases between.

The rearrangement links TRBV20-1 to TRBJ1-2; unclear D gene. Deletions cut 1 base from V and 0 bases from J, with 12 bases between. CDR1 DFQATT and CDR2 SNEGSKA come from the germline V gene (reference sequence). CDR3 length: 15 amino acids. CDR3 region: CSARALADPNYGYTF. For the CDR3, the DNA is TGCAGTGCTAGAGCTTTGGCGGACCCTAACTATGGCTACACCTTC.

This clonotype came up many times. V usage is TRBV20-1 and J usage is TRBJ2-7; 10 positions match TRBD1. After removal of 5 bases from V and 2 bases from J, the junction contained 9 bases not matched to a gene. In germline, CDR1 is DFQATT, CDR2 SNEGSKA (reference sequence). CDR3 length: 15 amino acids. The CDR3 sequence: CSAQSDGQGAYEQYF. The CDR3 nucleotides are TGCAGTGCTCAATCGGACGGACAGGGGGCCTACGAGCAGTACTTC.

In its sample, this clonotype was seen many times. This CDR3 is CASSLRRSQEAGGANVLTF. In DNA, the CDR3 is TGCGCCAGCAGTCTCCGGCGAAGTCAAGAAGCAGGAGGGGCCAACGTCCTGACTTTC. The genes are TRBV4-1 and TRBJ2-6; D gene unclear. Trimming shortened V by 6 bases and J by 4 bases, and 25 bases separated the two germline ends. The length of the CDR3 is 19 residues. Germline V gene data show CDR1 as MGHRA and CDR2 as YSYEKL.

V gene TRBV4-1 combines with J gene TRBJ2-7, with 9 bases aligning to TRBD2. The CDR3 extends over 16 amino acids. V was pared by 3 bases and J by 7 bases, with 13 bases of the junction left unmatched. CDR1 and CDR2 from the germline V gene are MGHRA and YSYEKL. The CDR3 coding sequence is TGCGCCAGCAGCCAGGACGGGACTAGCCCTACTCTGGAGCAGTACTTC. It encodes CASSQDGTSPTLEQYF.

This clonotype was observed a handful of times. This chain uses TRBV20-1 with TRBJ2-7; TRBD2 aligns across 13 bases. The CDR3 spans 15 residues. J lost 1 base, V lost 6 bases, and 6 bases had no gene match. Per the germline V gene, CDR1 is DFQATT and CDR2 is SNEGSKA (reference sequence). The CDR3 sequence is CSAKTSGGLSYEQYF. The CDR3 DNA follows: TGCAGTGCGAAGACTAGCGGGGGGCTATCCTACGAGCAGTACTTC.

This clonotype has a handful of counts. This chain links TRBV10-3 with TRBJ2-3, with D perhaps matching TRBD2 (6 bases). The CDR3 runs to 16 residues. V was pared by 6 bases and J by 4 bases, with 20 bases between. The germline V gene encodes CDR1 ENHRY and CDR2 SYGVKD. The chain's CDR3 is CAIRIERGLLADTQYF. CDR3 nucleotide sequence: TGTGCCATCAGGATTGAACGGGGACTCCTGGCAGATACGCAGTATTTT.

The chain employs TRBV12-3 or TRBV12-4 and TRBJ1-5; D remains ambiguous. Trimming removed 2 bases from V and 7 bases from J, with 9 bases in between. CDR3 length: 13 residues. The CDR3 DNA sequence: TGTGCCAGCAGTTTATTAGAGGGACAGCCCCAGCATTTT. Translation: CASSLLEGQPQHF.

This clonotype was seen at least ten times. The CDR3 sequence: CASSRISGGSYEQYF. Written as DNA, the CDR3 is TGCGCCAGCAGCCGGATTAGCGGGGGCTCCTACGAGCAGTACTTC. The rearrangement uses TRBV5-1 and TRBJ2-7; 9 positions agree with TRBD2. The CDR3 sequence is 15 residues long. Germline V CDR1 and CDR2: SGHRS, YFSETQ. V was clipped by 4 bases and J by 0 bases; unmatched bases: 5.

CDR3 sequence: CASSQDPSGGANEQFF. The DNA of the CDR3 is TGCGCCAGCAGCCAAGATCCTAGCGGGGGGGCCAATGAGCAGTTCTTC. The V call is TRBV4-3, the J call TRBJ2-1, with 12 bases identical to TRBD2. Germline V lookup: CDR1 LGHNA, CDR2 YSLEER. V was clipped by 0 bases and J by 6 bases; unmatched bases: 3. The length of the CDR3 is 16 residues.

This chain's CDR3 is CASSTQGKGTEAFF. CDR3 coding DNA: TGTGCCAGCAGTACTCAGGGGAAGGGCACTGAAGCTTTCTTT. The chain has TRBV2 and TRBJ1-1, with D possibly TRBD1 on 6 matching bases. V was trimmed by 5 bases and J by 4 bases, leaving 14 bases between them. CDR1 SNHLY and CDR2 FYNNEI come from the germline V gene. The CDR3 is 14 residues long.

The sample holds many counts of this clonotype. The rearrangement links TRBV6-5 to TRBJ2-3; D possibly corresponds to TRBD2 (7 bases). The CDR3 consists of 19 residues. Trimming stripped 2 bases from V and 0 bases from J, with 21 bases between. CDR1 and CDR2 (germline): MNHEY, SVGAGI. This CDR3 is CASSYGARRGGYSTDTQYF. CDR3 DNA: TGTGCCAGCAGTTACGGGGCTCGGCGCGGGGGCTATAGCACAGATACGCAGTATTTT.

Regarding this clonotype: The junction departs from the called germline gene at one end, perhaps through a read error. V and J are TRBV24-1 and TRBJ2-2; tentative D call: TRBD2 (5 bases). CDR1 and CDR2 (germline): KGHDR, SFDVKD. This CDR3 is built from 16 residues. The CDR3 DNA is TGTGCCACCAGTGATTTGGACGTTGCTGCCACCGGGGAGCTTTTTTTT. Translation: CATSDLDVAATGELFF.

A word on this clonotype: With a much larger clone just one base away, this may be a read error. The conserved phenylalanine or tryptophan normally closing the CDR3 is absent here, so this likely arose from a read error. The gene calls are TRBV5-1 and TRBJ1-4, with 12 bases fitting TRBD1. The V and J ends lost 7 bases and 8 bases, in that order; junction bases with no gene match: 9. CDR1 and CDR2 from the germline V gene are SGHRS and YFSETQ. This CDR3 comprises 15 residues. CDR3 sequence (DNA): TGCGCCAGCCGCCGGGACAGGGGGCGCCGAGAAAAACTGTTTTCT. This encodes CASRRDRGRREKLFS.

The table lists this clonotype with a few counts. The chain carries TRBV19 and TRBJ1-2; no firm D call. The V end lost 3 bases, the J end lost 2 bases, and 7 bases lay between the germline ends. CDR1 is LNHDA, CDR2 SQIVND, per germline (reference sequence). The CDR3 runs to 13 residues. CDR3 amino acids: CASSISENYGYTF. In DNA, the CDR3 is TGTGCCAGTAGTATTTCGGAGAACTATGGCTACACCTTC.

This clonotype appeared once. The V gene is TRBV30, the J gene TRBJ1-2; D may be TRBD1 (6 bases). Between the trimmed V and J ends, which lost 0 bases and 7 bases, there was a span of 15 bases. Germline V gene data show CDR1 as GTSNPN and CDR2 as SVGIG (reference sequence). CDR3 size: 14 residues. This chain's CDR3 is CAWSVGGLSLGYTF. For the CDR3, the DNA is TGTGCCTGGAGTGTAGGGGGGCTAAGTCTTGGCTACACCTTC. Drawing the rest from reference TRBV30 and TRBJ1-2, the complete variable domain is SQTIHQWPATLVQPVGSPLSLECTVEGTSNPNLYWYRQAAGRGLQLLFYSVGIGQISSEVPQNLSASRPQDRQFILSSKKLLLSDSGFYLCAWSVGGLSLGYTFGSGTRLTVV.

The CDR3 DNA reads TGTGCCAGCAGCCAAGATATCGCCCCGCAGGGCCCGTCGGATACGCAGTATTTT. Amino acids: CASSQDIAPQGPSDTQYF. The V gene is TRBV4-2, the J gene TRBJ2-3; weak D call: TRBD1 (5 bases). Looked up from germline, CDR1 is LGHNA and CDR2 is YNFKEQ. This CDR3 region has 18 residues. V was clipped by 0 bases and J by 6 bases, with 22 bases between them.